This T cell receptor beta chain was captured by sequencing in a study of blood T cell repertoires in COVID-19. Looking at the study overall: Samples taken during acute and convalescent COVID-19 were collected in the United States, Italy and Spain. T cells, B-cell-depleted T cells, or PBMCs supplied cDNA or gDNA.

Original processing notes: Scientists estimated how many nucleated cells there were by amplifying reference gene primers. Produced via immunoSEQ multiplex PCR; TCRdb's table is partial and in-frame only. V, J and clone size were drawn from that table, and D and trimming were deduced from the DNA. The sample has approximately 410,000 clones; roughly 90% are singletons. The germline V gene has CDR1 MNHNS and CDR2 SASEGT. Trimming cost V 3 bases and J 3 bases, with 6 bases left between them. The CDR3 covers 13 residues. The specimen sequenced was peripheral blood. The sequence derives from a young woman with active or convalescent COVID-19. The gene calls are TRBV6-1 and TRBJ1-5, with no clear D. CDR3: CASSDVPNQPQHF. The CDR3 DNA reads TGTGCCAGCAGTGACGTTCCCAATCAGCCCCAGCATTTT.